The table lists the clone carrying this T cell receptor beta chain with many counts. CDR3 size: 13 residues. Trimming took 4 bases from V and 1 from J; bases not matched to a gene: 1. Germline V CDR1 and CDR2: SGHDT, YYEEEE. The method was immunoSEQ multiplex PCR; TCRdb's version includes in-frame clones alone and lacks a portion of them. Among 530,000 or so clones, about 79% were seen once, and the ten largest hold around 12%. The data were obtained in a study of shared clonotypes between healthy human individuals. The V and J genes are TRBV5-6 and TRBJ2-5, with 7 bases matching TRBD2. The sequence derives from a woman in her thirties or forties in good health. Some clones in this sample may be carry-over from other donors' samples. Specimen: PBMCs. The CDR3 region has the DNA TGTGCCAGCAGCGCGGGGGTCCAAGAGACCCAGTACTTC. Residues: CASSAGVQETQYF. The variable domain in full, with the rest retrieved from reference TRBV5-6 and TRBJ2-5, is DAGVTQSPTHLIKTRGQQVTLRCSPKSGHDTVSWYQQALGQGPQFIFQYYEEEERQRGNFPDRFSGHQFPNYSSELNVNALLLGDSALYLCASSAGVQETQYFGPGTRLLVL.